The sequence of this T cell receptor beta chain was determined in a study of T cell responses to AZD1222 COVID-19 vaccine. General study points: In the spike-specific TCR repertoire, nearly half reportedly target unmutated variant regions. Only 5 to 7 AZD1222 recipients were seropositive at baseline. The CD4 TCRs associated with vaccination extended across spike and predominated at 160-218 and 743-854.

TCRdb keeps only in-frame clones here, not all; method: immunoSEQ multiplex PCR. This sample yields 60,000 to 80,000 clones, of which over 60% are seen a single time; roughly 50% belongs to the top ten. A remark on this clone: Its specificity is unknown.

Second doses at about 4 or about 12 weeks were pooled. Trimming took off 0 bases at V and 8 bases at J, with 10 bases between the two ends. The CDR3 extends over 14 amino acids. Germline-derived CDR1 and CDR2 are MNHEY and SVGAGI. J is TRBJ1-4 and V is TRBV6-5; D is perhaps TRBD1 (6 bases). The sample in question was peripheral blood, obtained 28 days after the second AZD1222 dose. The sequence came from an adult who received the AZD1222 COVID-19 vaccine. The CDR3 reads CASSYSRDTEKLFF. The CDR3 nucleotides read TGTGCCAGCAGTTACTCCCGGGACACCGAAAAACTGTTTTTT.